These 21 T cell receptor beta chains originate from one sample sequenced in a study of cytomegalovirus exposure and HLA in healthy donors. PCR used 60 Vbeta primers and 13 Jbeta primers. Clones were sequenced by immunoSEQ multiplex PCR, and TCRdb holds only the in-frame ones, with some missing. This sample has 120,000 to 150,000 clones, with 75% to 80% found just once. The sequenced sample consisted of PBMCs. Receptor source: a woman between 40 and 55 years old in good health and CMV-seropositive.

This chain joins TRBV19 and TRBJ2-7; 7 nucleotides agree with TRBD1. Trimming at V came to 4 bases and at J to 2 bases, leaving 8 bases not matched to a gene. Germline assignment: CDR1 LNHDA and CDR2 SQIVND (reference sequence). The length of the CDR3 is 15 residues. CDR3 protein: CASSRTRTGTYEQYF. The CDR3 nucleotides are TGTGCCAGTAGTAGAACAAGGACAGGCACCTACGAGCAGTACTTC.

This chain links TRBV7-2 with TRBJ2-1, with TRBD1 identical over 9 bases. CDR1 and CDR2 from the germline V gene are SGHTA and FQGNSA. CDR3 length equals 17 residues. Trimming took 7 bases from V and 3 from J; bases not matched to a gene: 13. The CDR3 DNA reads as TGTGCCAGCAACCCAATTGCCGGGACAGGGAACTACAATGAGCAGTTCTTC. The encoded protein is CASNPIAGTGNYNEQFF.

The chain employs TRBV10-2 and TRBJ1-1; D ambiguous. CDR3 length equals 14 residues. The germline CDR1 and CDR2 sequences are WSHSY and SAAADI. V was cut by 6 bases and J by 5 bases, with 16 bases left in between. The CDR3 nucleotides are TGCGCCAGCAGGGCTTTACTGAGGGAAACTGAAGCTTTCTTT. Translating gives CASRALLRETEAFF.

The gene calls are TRBV6-5 and TRBJ1-4, with 7 bases fitting TRBD1. V dropped 5 bases and J dropped 6; count of bases not matched to a gene: 9. CDR3 size: 15 residues. The germline gives CDR1 MNHEY, CDR2 SVGAGI. CDR3 bases: TGTGCCAGCAGTACCAAACAGGGGAAGGATGAAAAACTGTTTTTT. Translation gives CASSTKQGKDEKLFF.

The chain links TRBV5-4 to TRBJ2-5; maybe TRBD2 (6 bases). Germline lookup yields CDR1 SGHNT and CDR2 YYREEE (reference sequence). V was cut by 6 bases and J by 2 bases, with 17 bases left in between. The CDR3 runs to 15 residues. The CDR3 DNA is TGTGCCAGCACCCACGGAGGGATCTCACAAGAGACCCAGTACTTC. Amino acids: CASTHGGISQETQYF.

The chain uses TRBV5-6 and TRBJ1-2; D possibly corresponds to TRBD1 (6 bases). Germline lookup yields CDR1 SGHDT and CDR2 YYEEEE. V lost 2 bases and J lost 4, with 9 bases in between. The CDR3 spans 13 residues. CDR3: CASSFSQGYGYTF. CDR3 in DNA: TGTGCCAGCAGCTTTTCACAGGGCTATGGCTACACCTTC.

The genes are TRBV5-1 and TRBJ1-6, with 8 bases matching TRBD1. The V and J ends lost 2 bases and 10 bases, in that order; junction bases with no gene match: 5. The CDR3 spans 14 residues. Germline V gene data show CDR1 as SGHRS and CDR2 as YFSETQ. The CDR3 loop is CASSFDRGGSPLHF. The DNA of the CDR3 is TGCGCCAGCAGCTTTGACAGGGGAGGATCACCCCTCCACTTT.

V usage is TRBV30 and J usage is TRBJ1-2; 7 nucleotides line up with TRBD1. V shed 3 bases and J 8 bases; nucleotides not matched to a gene: 15. Germline CDR1 and CDR2: GTSNPN and SVGIG (reference sequence). This CDR3 has 15 residues. CDR3 bases: TGTGCCTGGAGGGGAGACAGGGCATCTATTCGGGGCTACACCTTC. This codes for CAWRGDRASIRGYTF.

This clone was seen a handful of times. The chain employs TRBV6-5 and TRBJ1-1; no clear D. Per germline, CDR1 MNHEY and CDR2 SVGAGI. Trimming pared 2 bases from V and 9 bases from J, leaving 10 bases between. CDR3 length equals 12 residues. CDR3 region: CASSYLRGKAFF. CDR3 nucleotide sequence: TGTGCCAGCAGTTACCTGCGGGGTAAAGCTTTCTTT.

J is TRBJ2-5 and V is TRBV7-9; D is perhaps TRBD1 (6 bases). V was clipped by 2 bases and J by 1 base, with 11 bases between them. This CDR3 has 15 amino acids. Per germline, CDR1 SEHNR and CDR2 FQNEAQ (reference sequence). The CDR3 is CASSLMGAVQETQYF. The CDR3, as DNA: TGTGCCAGCAGCTTAATGGGGGCAGTCCAAGAGACCCAGTACTTC.

A few counts support this clone. This CDR3 is also generated by other DNA sequences in the sample. The CDR3 region has the DNA TGTGCCAGCAGTCGACAGGGGGCGTCCACTGAAGCTTTCTTT. Translation: CASSRQGASTEAFF. This chain uses TRBV27 with TRBJ1-1; 10 nucleotides agree with TRBD1. There are 14 residues in the CDR3. V trimming: 5 bases; J trimming: 4 bases; junction bases outside the gene matches: 4. Per germline, CDR1 MNHEY and CDR2 SMNVEV (reference sequence).

The chain carries TRBV19 and TRBJ1-5; D is unclear. Germline values: CDR1 LNHDA, CDR2 SQIVND (reference sequence). V was shortened by 6 bases and J by 0 bases, with 6 bases between the two germline ends. The CDR3 runs 13 residues. The CDR3 loop reads CASREYSNQPQHF. The CDR3 DNA reads TGTGCCAGTAGGGAGTATAGCAATCAGCCCCAGCATTTT.

The chain uses TRBV28 and TRBJ1-1; D uncertain. The CDR3 extends over 15 amino acids. Germline V CDR1 and CDR2: MDHEN, SYDVKM. V was trimmed by 4 bases and J by 1 base, leaving 13 bases between them. CDR3 DNA sequence: TGTGCCAGCAGTTCATCAGGAGGCCCGAACACTGAAGCTTTCTTT. Translating gives CASSSSGGPNTEAFF.

V usage is TRBV7-8 and J usage is TRBJ2-1, with TRBD1 matching 7 bases. The CDR3 totals 15 residues. J was trimmed by 3 bases and V by 4 bases; bases with no gene match: 6. In germline, CDR1 is SGHVS, CDR2 FQNEAQ. The CDR3 here is CASSSRTGYYNEQFF. CDR3 in DNA: TGTGCCAGCAGCTCCAGGACAGGCTACTACAATGAGCAGTTCTTC.

The V gene is TRBV7-2, the J gene TRBJ1-3, with D uncertain. The CDR3 sequence is 13 residues long. Germline V gene sequence: CDR1 SGHTA, CDR2 FQGNSA. The ends were cut back, 1 base at V and 7 bases at J, with 8 bases in the middle. CDR3 bases: TGTGCCAGCAGCTTAGTTGGGCCGAACACCATATATTTT. Encoded protein: CASSLVGPNTIYF.

This chain joins TRBV19 and TRBJ2-1; D may be TRBD2 (7 bases). Trimming pared 2 bases from V and 4 bases from J, leaving 15 bases between. The CDR3 length is 16 residues. Germline loops: CDR1 LNHDA, CDR2 SQIVND (reference sequence). As DNA, the CDR3 is TGTGCCAGTAGTATACTCTCGGGGGGCGGGTACAATGAGCAGTTCTTC. Protein: CASSILSGGGYNEQFF.

This chain connects TRBV5-1 to TRBJ2-5, with 7 bases identical to TRBD2. Germline assignment: CDR1 SGHRS and CDR2 YFSETQ. Trimming removed 4 bases from V and 5 bases from J; junction bases left unmatched: 14. CDR3 length equals 16 residues. Here the CDR3 reads CASSPMRREIGETQYF. CDR3 sequence (DNA): TGCGCCAGCAGCCCGATGAGGCGGGAGATAGGGGAGACCCAGTACTTC. The full variable domain, with the rest looked up from reference TRBV5-1 and TRBJ2-5, is KAGVTQTPRYLIKTRGQQVTLSCSPISGHRSVSWYQQTPGQGLQFLFEYFSETQRNKGNFPGRFSGRQFSNSRSEMNVSTLELGDSALYLCASSPMRREIGETQYFGPGTRLLVL.

V gene TRBV7-2 combines with J gene TRBJ2-1; perhaps TRBD1 as D (6 bases). Between the trimmed V and J ends, which lost 8 bases and 4 bases, there was a span of 12 bases. Germline V gene data show CDR1 as SGHTA and CDR2 as FQGNSA. The CDR3 has 13 amino acids. The CDR3 is CASREGVYNEQFF. CDR3 nucleotides: TGTGCCAGCCGAGAGGGGGTTTACAATGAGCAGTTCTTC.

This clone has only a few counts. The CDR3 nucleotides read TGTGCCAGCAGTACAGGGACTAGCGGGGCCCTCGAGCAGTACTTC. The encoded protein is CASSTGTSGALEQYF. The rearrangement uses TRBV27 and TRBJ2-7, with 13 bases fitting TRBD2. The CDR3 is 15 residues long. Looked up from germline, CDR1 is MNHEY and CDR2 is SMNVEV (reference sequence). The ends lost 5 bases at V and 6 bases at J; junction bases unmatched: 7.

V is TRBV5-4 and J is TRBJ1-4; 7 bases are a match to TRBD1. The CDR3 loop spans 14 amino acids. The V segment lost 0 bases and the J segment 7 bases; nucleotides outside the gene matches: 3. The germline V gene encodes CDR1 SGHNT and CDR2 YYREEE (reference sequence). The CDR3 sequence is CASSLGQGGEKLFF. In DNA form, the CDR3 reads TGTGCCAGCAGCTTGGGACAGGGAGGTGAAAAACTGTTTTTT.

This chain connects TRBV19 to TRBJ1-2; weak D call: TRBD1 (5 bases). The V gene's germline CDR1 is LNHDA and CDR2 SQIVND (reference sequence). The CDR3 has 14 amino acids. The V and J ends lost 7 bases and 7 bases respectively, with 19 bases between them. CDR3 sequence (DNA): TGTGCCAGTACCCCACCGGGGGAGGCGGTTGGCTACACCTTC. Translating it yields CASTPPGEAVGYTF.